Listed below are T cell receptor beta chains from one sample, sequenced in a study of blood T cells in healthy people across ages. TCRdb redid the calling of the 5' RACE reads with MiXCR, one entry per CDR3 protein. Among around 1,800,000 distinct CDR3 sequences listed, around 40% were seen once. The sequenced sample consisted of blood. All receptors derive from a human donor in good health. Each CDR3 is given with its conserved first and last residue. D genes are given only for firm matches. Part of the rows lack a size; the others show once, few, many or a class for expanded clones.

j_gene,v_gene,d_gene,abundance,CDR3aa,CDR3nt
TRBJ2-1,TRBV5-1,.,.,CASSPPWERVNEQFF,TGCGCCAGCAGCCCCCCCTGGGAGAGGGTGAATGAGCAGTTCTTC
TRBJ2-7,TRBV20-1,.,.,CSAWVARGLSYEQYF,TGCAGTGCGTGGGTGGCGCGGGGGCTGTCCTACGAGCAGTACTTC
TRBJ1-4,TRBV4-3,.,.,CASSQDGQALNEKLFF,TGCGCCAGCAGCCAAGATGGGCAGGCACTGAATGAAAAACTGTTTTTT
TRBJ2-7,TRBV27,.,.,CASSLQGFEQYF,TGTGCCAGCAGTTTACAGGGGTTCGAGCAGTACTTC
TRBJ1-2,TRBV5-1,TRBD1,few,CASSAGRQGYYGYTF,TGCGCCAGCAGCGCCGGCAGACAGGGCTACTATGGCTACACCTTC
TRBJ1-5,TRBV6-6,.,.,CASTGRGLGQPQHF,TGTGCCAGCACGGGCAGGGGATTAGGTCAGCCCCAGCATTTT
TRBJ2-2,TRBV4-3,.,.,CASSQVQGPLHAGELFF,TGCGCCAGCAGCCAAGTTCAGGGACCGCTCCACGCCGGGGAGCTGTTTTTT
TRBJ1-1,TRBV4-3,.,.,CASSQRVIMNTEAFF,TGCGCCAGCAGCCAACGAGTCATCATGAACACTGAAGCTTTCTTT
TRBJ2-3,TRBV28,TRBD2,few,CASSLTSGRTDTQYF,TGTGCCAGCAGTTTAACTAGCGGGCGCACAGATACGCAGTATTTT
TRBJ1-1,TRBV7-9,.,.,CASSSDRVENTEAFF,TGTGCCAGCAGCTCAGACAGAGTAGAGAACACTGAAGCTTTCTTT
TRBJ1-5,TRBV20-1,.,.,CSAEPVGTWEGDNQPQHF,TGCAGTGCTGAGCCGGTAGGGACCTGGGAAGGGGACAATCAGCCCCAGCATTTT
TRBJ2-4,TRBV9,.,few,CASSVVGSSEQYF,TGTGCCAGCAGCGTAGTTGGTTCGTCAGAGCAGTACTTC
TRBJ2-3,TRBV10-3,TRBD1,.,CAITVDRGTDTQYF,TGTGCCATCACCGTAGACAGGGGTACAGATACGCAGTATTTT